The present T cell receptor (beta chain) was sequenced within a study of beta chain features in type 1 diabetes. Across the whole study: Sorted cells, more than 95,000,000 in number, were examined across all samples. General study findings and limits: TCRB CDR3s from Type 1 diabetes patients were moderately but significantly shorter in all four CD4+ subsets. Cells carrying high TCR expression could end up over-represented when cDNA is sequenced. Shorter templates might be favored by PCR, and equally so in patients and in controls.

What was sequenced were expressed TCRB transcripts, since all of the isolated RNA had been reverse transcribed. Method: immunoSEQ multiplex PCR; TCRdb's copy keeps in-frame clones and lacks some. The sample shows more than 250,000 clones, approximately 25% of them seen only once. CDR1 is MGHRA and CDR2 is YSYEKL in the germline V gene. The length of the CDR3 is 16 residues. The junction had 8 bases not matched to a gene; V was cut back by 2 bases and J by 6 bases. Remarks on this clone: Antigen specificity is unknown.

This chain links TRBV4-1 with TRBJ2-5; TRBD2 matches at 11 bases. Sequences were obtained from naive CD4+ T cells from blood. The receptor was isolated from a woman aged 25-40 years with type 1 diabetes. CDR3 nucleotides: TGCGCCAGCAGCCAACCTAGCGGGGGGAACAAAAAGACCCAGTACTTC. It encodes CASSQPSGGNKKTQYF.